The clone carrying this T cell receptor beta chain was counted between two and nine times. Its antigen is not identified. CDR1 DFQATT and CDR2 SNEGSKA come from the germline V gene (reference sequence). V gave up 2 bases and J gave up 1 base; unmatched junction bases: 7. The CDR3 has 15 amino acids. Primed by a sample-barcoded 5' primer and a J-beta primer mix, a second PCR proceeded for roughly 6 to 12 cycles. TCRdb re-called the 5' RACE reads with MiXCR, one entry per CDR3 protein. The sample shows about 400,000 distinct CDR3 sequences, about 52% of them seen only once. This entry belongs to a study of blood T cells in healthy people across ages. Each donor's blood draw was 8.5 to 10 milliliters of peripheral blood. The study, taken as a whole, reports: Getting older went along with TCR beta diversity per million T cells dropping roughly linearly.

Material for sequencing was blood. The rearrangement joins TRBV20-1 to TRBJ2-7; 8 nucleotides agree with TRBD1. This clonotype was sampled from a man between 60 and 75 years old in good health. CDR3 amino acids: CSARRTGQMSYEQYF. CDR3 DNA sequence: TGCAGTGCTAGAAGGACAGGGCAAATGTCCTACGAGCAGTACTTC.